One and the same sample provided the 2 T cell receptor beta chains below, sequenced in a study of OX40 agonist ivuxolimab in advanced cancers. Clones were read by immunoSEQ multiplex PCR, and TCRdb kept only the in-frame ones, dropping some. The table has about 62,000 clones, less than 85% seen once. The source material was CD4+ or CD8+ T cells sorted from blood, sampled in a trial of the OX40 agonist ivuxolimab. Receptors were obtained from an adult with an advanced solid tumor such as melanoma, head and neck, liver or kidney cancer.

This clone was found a few times. J is TRBJ1-6 and V is TRBV9; possible D gene TRBD1, 5 bases. Trimming cost V 0 bases and J 8 bases, with 12 bases left between them. The V gene's germline CDR1 is SGDLS and CDR2 YYNGEE. The CDR3 runs 15 residues. The CDR3 protein is CASSVESGSDSPLHF. CDR3 coding DNA: TGTGCCAGCAGCGTAGAATCAGGGTCGGATTCACCCCTCCACTTT.

This clone appeared a single time. The chain employs TRBV10-3 and TRBJ1-3, with D uncertain. Looked up from germline, CDR1 is ENHRY and CDR2 is SYGVKD. The V end lost 2 bases, the J end lost 0 bases, and 8 bases lay between the germline ends. This CDR3 has 15 residues. Here the CDR3 DNA reads TGTGCCATCAGTGAGCCCCAGACCTCTGGAAACACCATATATTTT. This translates into CAISEPQTSGNTIYF.